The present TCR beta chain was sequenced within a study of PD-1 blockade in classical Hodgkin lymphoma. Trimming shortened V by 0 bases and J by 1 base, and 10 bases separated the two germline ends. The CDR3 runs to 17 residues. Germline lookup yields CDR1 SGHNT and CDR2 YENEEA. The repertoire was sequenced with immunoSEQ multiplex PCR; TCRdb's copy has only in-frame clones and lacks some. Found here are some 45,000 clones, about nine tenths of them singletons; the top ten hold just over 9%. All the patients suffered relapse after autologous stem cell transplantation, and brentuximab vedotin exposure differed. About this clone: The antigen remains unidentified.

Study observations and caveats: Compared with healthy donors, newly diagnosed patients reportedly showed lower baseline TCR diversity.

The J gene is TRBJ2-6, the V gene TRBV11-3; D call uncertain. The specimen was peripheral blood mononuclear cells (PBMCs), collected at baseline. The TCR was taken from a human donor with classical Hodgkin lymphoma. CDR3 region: CASSLDLGGSGANVLTF. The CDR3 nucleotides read TGTGCCAGCAGCTTAGATCTCGGCGGTTCTGGGGCCAACGTCCTGACTTTC.